This TCR beta chain came from a study of T cell responses to AZD1222 COVID-19 vaccine. Study-wide points: No repertoire was sampled before or during the peak T cell response, only after it. Spike as a whole was targeted by vaccine-associated CD4 TCRs, dominant at 160-218 and 743-854. The breadth and depth of Spike-specific TCRs increased once two AZD1222 doses had been given. Reportedly, close to half of spike-specific TCRs are directed against unmutated variant regions.

The CDR3 is made up of 16 amino acids. Germline loops: CDR1 SNHLY, CDR2 FYNNEI. V lost 8 bases and J lost 12, with 29 bases in between. Sequencing used immunoSEQ multiplex PCR; TCRdb keeps in-frame clones, though not all of them. Among 95,000 to 150,000 clones listed, around 87% were seen once. In the case of this clone: Its antigen is undetermined.

The sequences come from peripheral blood, collected on day 0 of AZD1222 vaccination. The receptor was derived from an adult in good health. The V call is TRBV2, the J call TRBJ2-1; D possibly corresponds to TRBD2 (6 bases). CDR3: CASLILDGFEGGGQFF. CDR3 DNA: TGTGCCAGCTTAATCCTAGACGGGTTCGAGGGAGGAGGGCAGTTCTTC.